This T cell receptor (beta chain) was captured by sequencing in a study of tumor and adjacent non-tumor tissue in lung cancer. Germline V gene sequence: CDR1 MGHRA, CDR2 YSYEKL. The CDR3 extends over 14 amino acids. Trimming cost V 4 bases and J 4 bases, with 13 bases left between them. This sample's RNA came from whole unsorted tissue. The library came from three nested PCR rounds adapted from ARM-PCR protocols. TCRdb fed the multiplex PCR reads into MiXCR, producing one record per CDR3 protein. This table has fewer than 150,000 distinct CDR3 sequences, roughly 70% appearing once. The TCR was taken from a man aged 60 to 69 with small cell lung cancer. Sequenced: lung tumor tissue. The rearrangement links TRBV4-1 to TRBJ1-2; D remains unclear. DNA for the CDR3: TGCGCCAGCAGCCCCGAACAACTCCTCTATGGCTACACCTTC. It yields the protein CASSPEQLLYGYTF.